This entry features one TCR beta chain sequence. Method: immunoSEQ multiplex PCR; TCRdb's copy keeps in-frame clones and lacks some. Of tens of thousands of clones in the sample, almost 95% were seen once. The V end was cut by 3 bases, the J end by 2 bases, with 8 bases between. In germline, CDR1 is MGHDK, CDR2 SYGVNS. The CDR3 runs 15 residues. The source of the sample is a study of T cell changes during pregnancy in multiple sclerosis. The receptor was derived from a female donor with multiple sclerosis, enrolled in a pregnancy study. Specimen: peripheral blood, collected before pregnancy. The chain uses TRBV25-1 and TRBJ2-6, with a weak D call TRBD1 (6 bases). This chain's CDR3 is CASSDPGAGANVLTF. CDR3 nucleotide sequence: TGTGCCAGCAGTGACCCAGGGGCTGGGGCCAACGTCCTGACTTTC.